This TCR beta chain emerged from a study of PD-1 blockade in mismatch repair-deficient tumors. Here immunoSEQ multiplex PCR was the method, and the copy in TCRdb shows in-frame clones only, minus some. Among roughly 50,000 clones listed, approximately 78% were seen once. The germline V gene has CDR1 SGHNT and CDR2 YENEEA. The CDR3 spans 16 residues. V lost 5 bases to trimming and J lost 1 base; unmatched junction nucleotides: 10. The TCR originated in an adult with mismatch repair-deficient cancer. The material sequenced was peripheral blood, taken 4 weeks after starting pembrolizumab. This chain links TRBV11-3 with TRBJ1-1, with 7 nucleotides matching TRBD1. The CDR3 DNA is TGTGCCAGCAGCCCAATGATGGGACAGTGGAACACTGAAGCTTTCTTT. Translation gives CASSPMMGQWNTEAFF.